The rows below give T cell receptor beta chains drawn from one sample of a study of STAT5B mutations in CD4+ large granular lymphocyte leukemia. Only in-frame clones appear in the TCRdb table, and some are missing; sequencing was by immunoSEQ multiplex PCR. The sample records over 25,000 clones, 85% being singletons. Input material: CD4+ T cells from blood buffy coats. These receptors were taken from a human donor in good health. CDR3s include the opening cysteine and the closing phenylalanine or tryptophan. D genes are given only for firm matches. Clone size, where shown, is once, few, many, or a class for clones that have expanded.

v_call,clone_size,d_call,j_call,cdr3_aa,cdr3_nt
TRBV4-1,NA,TRBD1,TRBJ2-2,CASSLTGGGVGELFF,TGCGCCAGCAGCCTTACAGGGGGCGGAGTCGGGGAGCTGTTTTTT
TRBV28,few,NA,TRBJ1-1,CASSSPFWNTEAFF,TGTGCCAGCAGTTCTCCCTTTTGGAACACTGAAGCTTTCTTT
TRBV4-2,NA,TRBD2,TRBJ2-7,CASSQGPGTGGSDYEQYF,TGTGCCAGCAGCCAAGGCCCCGGGACGGGGGGTTCGGACTACGAGCAGTACTTC
TRBV11-2,NA,TRBD2,TRBJ2-1,CASRGLGAGGSYNEQFF,TGTGCCAGCAGGGGATTGGGAGCGGGAGGGTCCTACAATGAGCAGTTCTTC
TRBV5-4,NA,NA,TRBJ2-1,CASSKGQGTAVYNEQFF,TGTGCCAGCAGCAAAGGCCAGGGGACGGCTGTCTACAATGAGCAGTTCTTC
TRBV6-4,NA,TRBD2,TRBJ2-7,CARKTSGVDYEQYF,TGTGCCAGAAAGACTAGCGGGGTTGACTACGAGCAGTACTTC
TRBV5-4,NA,NA,TRBJ2-3,CASTFDLAEADTQYF,TGTGCCAGCACCTTTGATTTGGCGGAGGCAGATACGCAGTATTTT
TRBV5-1,NA,TRBD2,TRBJ2-7,CASRQTSGAYEQYF,TGCGCCAGCAGGCAAACTAGCGGGGCCTACGAGCAGTACTTC
TRBV5-4,NA,TRBD2,TRBJ2-1,CASSLPLAGVQNEQFF,TGTGCCAGCAGCTTGCCACTAGCGGGAGTTCAGAATGAGCAGTTCTTC
TRBV30,NA,NA,TRBJ2-5,CAWIGETQYF,TGTGCCTGGATCGGGGAGACCCAGTACTTC
TRBV27,NA,NA,TRBJ2-1,CATTRGRSNEQFF,TGTGCCACCACCCGCGGGCGAAGTAATGAGCAGTTCTTC
TRBV7-2,NA,NA,TRBJ2-7,CASTTRGAGEQYF,TGTGCCAGCACCACTCGGGGGGCGGGCGAGCAGTACTTC
TRBV6-5,NA,TRBD1,TRBJ2-3,CASSRQGTDTQYF,TGTGCCAGCAGTAGACAGGGAACAGATACGCAGTATTTT
TRBV4-2,NA,NA,TRBJ2-5,CASSQVQQETQYF,TGTGCCAGCAGCCAAGTACAGCAAGAGACCCAGTACTTC
TRBV29-1,NA,TRBD1,TRBJ1-1,CSAPTGTGTEAFF,TGCAGCGCCCCGACAGGGACCGGGACTGAAGCTTTCTTT
TRBV15,NA,TRBD2,TRBJ2-7,CATSRDGLWSSGGYEQYF,TGTGCCACCAGCAGAGACGGCCTTTGGAGTAGCGGGGGCTACGAGCAGTACTTC
TRBV18,NA,NA,TRBJ1-4,CASSPPAGALNEKLFF,TGTGCCAGCTCACCACCGGCAGGGGCCCTTAATGAAAAACTGTTTTTT
TRBV18,NA,NA,TRBJ1-3,CASSPPNLSGNTIYF,TGTGCCAGCTCACCACCGAACCTCTCTGGAAACACCATATATTTT
TRBV4-1,NA,TRBD2,TRBJ2-3,CASSPRLAGSTDTQYF,TGCGCCAGCAGCCCTCGACTAGCGGGAAGCACAGATACGCAGTATTTT
TRBV10-2,NA,TRBD1,TRBJ2-5,CASSEDRGRETQYF,TGCGCCAGCAGTGAGGACAGGGGCCGAGAGACCCAGTACTTC
TRBV7-9,NA,NA,TRBJ2-7,CASKTGTSYEQYF,TGTGCCAGCAAAACCGGGACAAGCTACGAGCAGTACTTC
TRBV27,NA,NA,TRBJ1-3,CASSLSPGSGNTIYF,TGTGCCAGCAGTTTATCTCCAGGGAGTGGAAACACCATATATTTT
TRBV6-5,NA,NA,TRBJ1-1,CASSYQGGLNTEAFF,TGTGCCAGCAGTTACCAGGGAGGATTGAACACTGAAGCTTTCTTT
TRBV14,NA,NA,TRBJ2-1,CASSQVKVYNEQFF,TGTGCCAGCAGCCAAGTAAAAGTATACAATGAGCAGTTCTTC
TRBV6-1,NA,NA,TRBJ2-3,CASTEGMTADTQYF,TGTGCCAGCACCGAAGGAATGACTGCAGATACGCAGTATTTT
TRBV11-1,NA,NA,TRBJ1-5,CASSYGRDQPQHF,TGTGCCAGCAGCTATGGTCGGGATCAGCCCCAGCATTTT
TRBV6-1,few,TRBD1,TRBJ1-2,CASSVRTGQLYYGYTF,TGTGCCAGCAGTGTCCGGACAGGGCAGCTCTACTATGGCTACACCTTC
TRBV27,NA,TRBD2,TRBJ2-7,CASTRKGLPLSSYEQYF,TGTGCCAGCACCCGTAAGGGACTACCACTAAGCTCCTACGAGCAGTACTTC